This T cell receptor (beta chain) was observed in a study of human thymus T cells. Generated by immunoSEQ multiplex PCR, the TCRdb table keeps only in-frame clones and is missing some. The sample comprises about 60,000 clones, around 94% of which are singletons, and about 6.5% rests with the top ten. The V end was cut by 2 bases, the J end by 5 bases, with 13 bases between. The CDR3 is made up of 15 amino acids. Germline loops: CDR1 MNHEY, CDR2 SMNVEV (reference sequence). Study-wide results and limits: Apparent bias marked the V and J gene usage of thymic and blood repertoires.

Each of the donors was a healthy Finnish infant who was undergoing open corrective cardiac surgery for congenital heart defects. Only four of the eight donors provided a 0.5-1 mL blood sample. Blood DNA came from all available leukocytes, not a fixed cell number. Note on this clone: Its antigen remains unidentified.

The sample was blood. The receptor comes from a boy in the first two years of life with a congenital heart defect but otherwise immunologically healthy. The genes are TRBV27 and TRBJ1-3; D is perhaps TRBD1 (6 bases). This CDR3 is CASSLRGTLRNTIYF. The DNA of the CDR3 is TGTGCCAGCAGTTTAAGGGGGACCCTCCGAAACACCATATATTTT.